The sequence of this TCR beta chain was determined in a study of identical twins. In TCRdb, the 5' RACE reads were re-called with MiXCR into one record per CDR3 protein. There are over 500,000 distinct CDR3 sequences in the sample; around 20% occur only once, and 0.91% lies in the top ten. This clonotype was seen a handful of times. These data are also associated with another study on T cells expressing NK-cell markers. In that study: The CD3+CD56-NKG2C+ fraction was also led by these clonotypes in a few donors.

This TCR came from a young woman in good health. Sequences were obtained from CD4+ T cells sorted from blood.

The chain's CDR3 is CASSVSSGRTDTQYF. DNA for the CDR3: TGTGCCAGCAGCGTCAGTAGCGGGAGGACAGATACGCAGTATTTT. The chain employs TRBV9 and TRBJ2-3; the match to TRBD2 covers 10 bases. With V trimmed by 2 bases and J by 3 bases, 3 bases remained unmatched. Germline lookup yields CDR1 SGDLS and CDR2 YYNGEE. There are 15 residues in the CDR3.